The clone carrying this TCR beta chain occurred once. What it binds is unknown. The data are from a study of T cells in localized non-small cell lung cancer. Study results and limitations: Of the top 100 tumor clones, median around 60 were in adjacent lung, approximately 29 among its top 100. Measurement of T cell clonality placed uninvolved adjacent lung highest, above the level in tumor. Greater T cell density in blood accompanied longer overall survival. Heterogeneity cannot be ruled out, as sequencing used one tumor region only.

Produced via immunoSEQ multiplex PCR; TCRdb's table is partial and in-frame only. Found here are about 39,000 clones, 70% to 80% of them singletons; the top ten hold around a third. V was trimmed by 4 bases and J by 7 bases, leaving 11 bases between them. CDR3 length equals 13 residues. Germline assignment: CDR1 LNHDA and CDR2 SQIVND (reference sequence). This chain uses TRBV19 with TRBJ2-1, with D tentatively TRBD1 or TRBD2 (5 bases each). This receptor was identified in a woman between 35 and 70 years old with stage II squamous cell lung carcinoma. The sample here was PBMCs, taken before any cancer treatment. CDR3 DNA: TGTGCCAGTAGTACCTCATGGGGGAATGAGCAGTTCTTC. Protein: CASSTSWGNEQFF.